Below are 21 T cell receptor beta chains sequenced from a single sample in a study of T cell changes during pregnancy in multiple sclerosis. Repertoires were generated with immunoSEQ multiplex PCR, while TCRdb's copy carries only in-frame clones and drops some. Here the sample spans over 100,000 clones, roughly 90% being singletons. This specimen was peripheral blood, taken in the third trimester of pregnancy. All receptors derive from a female donor with multiple sclerosis, enrolled in a pregnancy study.

This chain links TRBV25-1 with TRBJ1-4, with 10 nucleotides matching TRBD1. This CDR3 is 16 amino acids long. Germline V gives CDR1 MGHDK, CDR2 SYGVNS. V dropped 2 bases and J dropped 4; count of bases not matched to a gene: 4. The CDR3 sequence is CASSERQGALNEKLFF. CDR3 DNA sequence: TGTGCCAGCAGTGAACGACAGGGGGCCCTTAATGAAAAACTGTTTTTT.

The chain uses TRBV25-1 and TRBJ2-7; D perhaps matches TRBD1 (5 bases). Trimming cost V 2 bases and J 2 bases, with 10 bases left between them. The CDR3 totals 14 residues. The germline gives CDR1 MGHDK, CDR2 SYGVNS. CDR3: CASSEGAPTYEQYF. The DNA of the CDR3 is TGTGCCAGCAGTGAAGGGGCCCCCACCTACGAGCAGTACTTC.

This clone was found once. V and J are TRBV11-1 and TRBJ2-1; maybe TRBD1 (6 bases). V lost 3 bases, J lost 2 bases, and 8 bases lay in between. The CDR3 is 14 amino acids. Germline values: CDR1 SGHAT, CDR2 FQDESV (reference sequence). The CDR3 sequence: CASSLQGPYNEQFF. The CDR3 coding sequence is TGTGCCAGCAGCTTGCAGGGGCCCTACAATGAGCAGTTCTTC.

The table lists this clone with a count of one. This chain uses TRBV27 with TRBJ1-1, with D perhaps TRBD1 (6 bases). V was shortened by 0 bases and J by 2 bases, with 10 bases between the two germline ends. This CDR3 contains 15 residues. Per the germline V gene, CDR1 is MNHEY and CDR2 is SMNVEV (reference sequence). The CDR3: CASSLSPGDNTEAFF. The CDR3 DNA is TGTGCCAGCAGTTTATCGCCAGGGGATAACACTGAAGCTTTCTTT.

This chain connects TRBV11-3 to TRBJ2-3, with 9 bases aligning to TRBD2. From germline, CDR1 is SGHNT and CDR2 YENEEA. This CDR3 has 19 residues. The J segment lost 0 bases and the V segment lost 6 bases, leaving 16 bases of the junction unmatched. CDR3 loop: CASRQFGLAGPPSTDTQYF. In nucleotides, the CDR3 is TGTGCCAGCAGACAGTTCGGCCTAGCGGGACCACCTAGCACAGATACGCAGTATTTT.

The chain links TRBV28 to TRBJ2-6; no definite D call. The germline V and J ends were trimmed by 6 bases and 0 bases, with 9 bases remaining between them. This CDR3 spans 15 amino acids. The germline gives CDR1 MDHEN, CDR2 SYDVKM. The CDR3: CASSPPYSGANVLTF. The CDR3 nucleotides read TGTGCCAGCAGCCCCCCGTACTCTGGGGCCAACGTCCTGACTTTC.

The chain links TRBV5-4 to TRBJ2-7, with 7 bases fitting TRBD1. Germline CDR1 SGHNT, CDR2 YYREEE (reference sequence). V lost 4 bases to trimming and J lost 3 bases; unmatched junction nucleotides: 7. CDR3 length: 14 amino acids. CDR3 in amino acids: CASSLRDSDYEQYF. The CDR3, as DNA: TGTGCCAGCAGCCTCCGGGACAGCGACTACGAGCAGTACTTC.

This sequence joins TRBV5-1 and TRBJ2-2; 9 bases line up with TRBD2. The V gene end was trimmed by 4 bases and the J gene end by 2 bases; junction bases not matched to a gene: 6. There are 16 residues in the CDR3. Germline values: CDR1 SGHRS, CDR2 YFSETQ. The CDR3 spells CASSPSGTENTGELFF. DNA of the CDR3: TGCGCCAGCAGCCCTAGCGGGACGGAAAACACCGGGGAGCTGTTTTTT.

The chain uses TRBV28 and TRBJ2-3, with D tentatively TRBD1 (5 bases). Trimming left V 2 bases short and J 6 bases short, with 12 bases between. The CDR3 contains 14 residues. CDR1 and CDR2 from the germline V gene are MDHEN and SYDVKM. Here the CDR3 reads CASSLGAPGDTQYF. The CDR3 bases are TGTGCCAGCAGTTTAGGGGCCCCCGGCGATACGCAGTATTTT.

V and J are TRBV19 and TRBJ2-7, with TRBD1 matching 7 bases. Trimming took 4 bases from V and 3 from J; bases not matched to a gene: 9. The CDR3 contains 15 residues. Germline values: CDR1 LNHDA, CDR2 SQIVND (reference sequence). The CDR3 bases are TGTGCCAGTAGTACAACCGGGACAGCCTACTACGAGCAGTACTTC. Its translation is CASSTTGTAYYEQYF.

The chain recombines TRBV15 with TRBJ2-5; D is perhaps TRBD2 (6 bases). The germline CDR1 and CDR2 sequences are LNHNV and YYDKDF (reference sequence). V lost 3 bases and J 5 bases, leaving 19 bases between the germline ends. CDR3 size: 16 residues. CDR3 DNA sequence: TGTGCCACCAGCAGTGGTAGGGCGGGATGGGAGGAGACCCAGTACTTC. It encodes CATSSGRAGWEETQYF.

A few counts support this clone. The gene calls are TRBV7-6 and TRBJ1-1; D may be TRBD1 (5 bases). Looked up from germline, CDR1 is SGHVS and CDR2 is FNYEAQ. V was trimmed by 3 bases and J by 5 bases, leaving 13 bases between them. The CDR3 length is 14 residues. This CDR3 reads CASSFNAGVTEAFF. Here the CDR3 DNA reads TGTGCCAGCAGCTTCAACGCGGGGGTGACTGAAGCTTTCTTT. The complete variable domain, with remaining parts taken from reference TRBV7-6 and TRBJ1-1, reads GAGVSQSPRYKVTKRGQDVALRCDPISGHVSLYWYRQALGQGPEFLTYFNYEAQQDKSGLPNDRFSAERPEGSISTLTIQRTEQRDSAMYRCASSFNAGVTEAFFGQGTRLTVV.

This clone has a handful of counts. The chain links TRBV27 to TRBJ1-5; TRBD1 matches 7 bases. The CDR3 totals 14 residues. J gave up 3 bases and V 8 bases, and 7 bases lay outside the gene matches. CDR1 is MNHEY and CDR2 is SMNVEV in the germline V gene (reference sequence). The CDR3 loop reads CASRQQGDNQPQHF. The CDR3 DNA is TGTGCCAGCCGCCAGCAGGGGGACAATCAGCCCCAGCATTTT.

The V and J genes are TRBV7-6 and TRBJ1-1; TRBD1 matches at 10 bases. CDR1 is SGHVS, CDR2 FNYEAQ, per germline. This CDR3 is built from 16 residues. Trimming took 5 bases from V and 5 from J; bases not matched to a gene: 11. The CDR3 sequence is CASSPRDRGPSTEAFF. For the CDR3, the DNA is TGTGCCAGCAGCCCCCGGGACAGGGGACCTTCTACTGAAGCTTTCTTT.

The gene calls are TRBV5-1 and TRBJ1-1; D not certain. Germline CDR1 reads SGHRS; CDR2 reads YFSETQ. The CDR3 length is 15 residues. V lost 1 base to trimming and J lost 1 base, with 11 bases between them. CDR3 amino acids: CASSLYSHENTEAFF. The CDR3 region has the DNA TGCGCCAGCAGCTTGTACTCGCATGAGAACACTGAAGCTTTCTTT.

The gene calls are TRBV19 and TRBJ1-1; 8 bases fit TRBD1. The CDR3 has 17 residues. The V gene end was trimmed by 6 bases and the J gene end by 5 bases; junction bases not matched to a gene: 17. Germline assignment: CDR1 LNHDA and CDR2 SQIVND (reference sequence). In nucleotides, the CDR3 is TGTGCCAGTAGATCTGGTCAGGGGGCTCTTGAGGGGACTGAAGCTTTCTTT. Amino acids: CASRSGQGALEGTEAFF.

CDR3 residues: CASSLQGESSGNTIYF. As DNA, the CDR3 is TGCGCCAGCAGCCTCCAGGGGGAGAGCTCTGGAAACACCATATATTTT. The rearrangement joins TRBV4-1 to TRBJ1-3; TRBD1 aligns across 7 bases. Losses at the gene ends were 4 bases for V and 0 bases for J; bases not matched to a gene: 6. The CDR3 is made up of 16 amino acids. Germline values: CDR1 MGHRA, CDR2 YSYEKL.

This chain connects TRBV7-9 to TRBJ2-3; TRBD1 aligns across 10 bases. The length of the CDR3 is 16 residues. The germline V gene encodes CDR1 SEHNR and CDR2 FQNEAQ (reference sequence). Unmatched junction bases numbered 6, after V lost 3 bases and J lost 3 bases. CDR3: CASSLGQGIVTDTQYF. CDR3 bases: TGTGCCAGCAGCTTGGGACAGGGGATTGTAACAGATACGCAGTATTTT.

This CDR3 is CASSRDKYEKLFF. Written as DNA, the CDR3 is TGTGCCAGCAGCCGGGACAAGTATGAAAAACTGTTTTTT. This chain links TRBV4-2 with TRBJ1-4; a weak D match, TRBD1 (6 bases). Germline-derived CDR1 and CDR2 are LGHNA and YNFKEQ. This CDR3 spans 13 amino acids. Between the trimmed V and J ends, which lost 4 bases and 6 bases, there was a span of 9 bases.

V gene TRBV19 combines with J gene TRBJ2-5, with a possible D match to TRBD1 (7 bases). The V gene lost 3 bases and the J gene lost 2 bases, with 10 bases spanning the gap. Germline V CDR1 and CDR2: LNHDA, SQIVND (reference sequence). This CDR3 is built from 14 residues. The CDR3, as DNA: TGTGCCAGTAGTATGGAGGGGGCACAAGAGACCCAGTACTTC. It specifies CASSMEGAQETQYF.

The chain couples TRBV5-6 to TRBJ1-2, with D perhaps TRBD1 (5 bases). Germline V gene data show CDR1 as SGHDT and CDR2 as YYEEEE. Trimming took 2 bases from V and 7 from J, leaving 18 bases between them. The CDR3 extends over 15 amino acids. This CDR3 is CASSFLTASSPGYTF. The CDR3 nucleotides are TGTGCCAGCAGCTTCTTGACAGCCTCCTCCCCTGGCTACACCTTC.